The clone carrying this T cell receptor (beta chain) occurred many times. The CDR3 length is 15 residues. The V gene end was trimmed by 5 bases and the J gene end by 6 bases; junction bases not matched to a gene: 12. Germline V gene data show CDR1 as SGHTA and CDR2 as FQGTGA. TCRdb re-called the RACE reads with MiXCR, one entry per CDR3 protein. The repertoire holds approximately 89,000 distinct CDR3 sequences, around 6.7% seen once, with approximately 1.2% in the top ten. This specimen comes from a study of human T cells and chemical hapten exposure. Study-wide context: 2% DPC applied to a roughly 2 cm by roughly 2 cm arm area sensitized donors. Per-sample variation in TCR yield stemmed mainly from small pooled library volume differences.

Stated time point: patch test 2, 6 weeks after DPC sensitization. Treatment: therapeutic diphenylcyclopropenone sensitization with weekly scalp DPC. The starting material was whole blood, obtained in connection with sensitization to the hapten diphenylcyclopropenone (DPC). The TCR was taken from a woman aged 25 to 39 with alopecia areata. Some clones in this sample may be carry-over from other donors' samples. The V and J genes are TRBV7-3 and TRBJ2-7; 8 positions agree with TRBD1. Here the CDR3 DNA reads TGTGCCAGCAGCCCTACCCTCCACACAGGGGGCGAGCAGTACTTC. It translates to CASSPTLHTGGEQYF. The whole variable domain, remainder taken from reference TRBV7-3 and TRBJ2-7, is GAGVSQTPSNKVTEKGKYVELRCDPISGHTALYWYRQSLGQGPEFLIYFQGTGAADDSGLPNDRFFAVRPEGSVSTLKIQRTERGDSAVYLCASSPTLHTGGEQYFGPGTRLTVT.